This T cell receptor beta chain was captured by sequencing in a study of shared clonotypes between healthy human individuals. The CDR3 runs to 16 residues. J was trimmed by 2 bases and V by 4 bases; bases with no gene match: 5. Per the germline V gene, CDR1 is LNHDA and CDR2 is SQIVND (reference sequence). In the CD4+ fraction, cells were divided into CD45RA+ naive and CD45RA-negative memory subsets. Concerning this clone: Its antigen is currently unknown.

Study results and limitations: Memory subsets generally showed lower estimated richness than naive subsets.

Genomic DNA (from each subset) was split evenly across several immunoSEQ plates. Replicate PCRs for sorted subsets used about 200 ng DNA; this equaled about 30,000 T cell genomes. TCRdb's table, derived via immunoSEQ multiplex PCR, lists solely in-frame clones and lacks some. This sample has under 600,000 clones, with around 96% found just once. V is TRBV19 and J is TRBJ2-3; 11 bases map to TRBD2. This receptor was obtained from a woman aged 25 to 39 in good health. The sequenced sample was naive CD4+ T cells sorted from blood. Sample subset: CD45RA+ positively selected. As DNA, the CDR3 is TGTGCCAGTAGTACTGGGACTAGCGGACCCACAGATACGCAGTATTTT. It is translated as CASSTGTSGPTDTQYF. The whole variable domain, filled in from reference TRBV19 and TRBJ2-3, reads DGGITQSPKYLFRKEGQNVTLSCEQNLNHDAMYWYRQDPGQGLRLIYYSQIVNDFQKGDIAEGYSVSREKKESFPLTVTSAQKNPTAFYLCASSTGTSGPTDTQYFGPGTRLTVL.